The entry below describes one T cell receptor (beta chain). Its antigen is unknown. The data originate from a study of T cell responses to AZD1222 COVID-19 vaccine. General study results and limits: Seropositive status at baseline applied to only 6 or 7 AZD1222 recipients. Nearly half of spike-specific TCRs reportedly go after variant regions that carry no mutations. CD4 TCRs linked to vaccination spanned spike, dominating at 160-218 and 743-854.

The CDR3 extends over 15 amino acids. V was clipped by 4 bases and J by 4 bases; unmatched bases: 6. Germline V gene sequence: CDR1 SGDLS, CDR2 YYNGEE. Produced via immunoSEQ multiplex PCR; TCRdb's table is partial and in-frame only. The sample includes approximately 210,000 clones, more than 85% of them seen just once. Timing groups of about 4 and about 12 weeks for second doses were pooled. This clonotype was obtained from an adult who received the AZD1222 COVID-19 vaccine. This chain joins TRBV9 and TRBJ1-2; 11 bases map to TRBD1. The sequenced sample was peripheral blood, obtained 28 days after the second AZD1222 dose. CDR3 sequence reads: CASSRSGTGGYGYTF. The CDR3 DNA reads TGTGCCAGCAGCCGTAGCGGGACAGGGGGCTATGGCTACACCTTC.